What follows are 15 T cell receptor beta chains derived from one specimen sequenced in a study of OX40 agonist ivuxolimab in advanced cancers. TCRdb's table, derived via immunoSEQ multiplex PCR, lists solely in-frame clones and lacks some. Of 70,000 or so clones in the sample, 85% were seen once. The sample here was CD4+ or CD8+ T cells sorted from blood, taken in a trial of the OX40 agonist ivuxolimab. The origin of the receptors is an adult with an advanced solid tumor such as melanoma, head and neck, liver or kidney cancer.

The chain is built from TRBV18 and TRBJ2-4; D possibly matches TRBD1 or TRBD2 (5 bases each). The CDR3 has 14 residues. Germline V gene lookup returns CDR1 KGHSH and CDR2 LQKENI. V lost 3 bases, J lost 6 bases, and 12 bases lay in between. The chain's CDR3 is CASSPGPRGNIQYF. For the CDR3, the DNA is TGTGCCAGCTCACCGGGACCAAGGGGAAACATTCAGTACTTC. The whole variable domain, remainder taken from reference TRBV18 and TRBJ2-4, is NAGVMQNPRHLVRRRGQEARLRCSPMKGHSHVYWYRQLPEEGLKFMVYLQKENIIDESGMPKERFSAEFPKEGPSILRIQQVVRGDSAAYFCASSPGPRGNIQYFGAGTRLSVL.

CDR3 DNA: TGTGCCAGCAGGCCTAGGGGGAGGGATCAGCCCCAGCATTTT. It is translated as CASRPRGRDQPQHF. This sequence joins TRBV28 and TRBJ1-5; D perhaps matches TRBD1 (6 bases). Per germline, CDR1 MDHEN and CDR2 SYDVKM. With 6 bases removed from V and 5 bases from J, the gap between germline ends came to 14 bases. There are 14 residues in the CDR3.

This sequence joins TRBV28 and TRBJ2-1; 9 positions match TRBD2. The CDR3 covers 14 residues. The J segment lost 6 bases and the V segment lost 2 bases, leaving 2 bases of the junction unmatched. Per the germline V gene, CDR1 is MDHEN and CDR2 is SYDVKM. The CDR3 DNA reads TGTGCCAGCAGTTTAGCGGGGGGGATCAATGAGCAGTTCTTC. Protein: CASSLAGGINEQFF.

The CDR3 here is CASSLNTGLTQYF. The CDR3 coding sequence is TGTGCCAGCAGCTTAAATACAGGGTTAACGCAGTATTTT. The chain carries TRBV7-3 and TRBJ2-3; tentatively, D is TRBD1 (6 bases). Germline CDR1 SGHTA, CDR2 FQGTGA. This CDR3 contains 13 residues. V was cut by 1 base and J by 9 bases, with 11 bases left in between.

V is TRBV2 and J is TRBJ1-5; D unclear. In germline, CDR1 is SNHLY, CDR2 FYNNEI. CDR3 size: 13 residues. Trimming removed 8 bases at V and 5 bases at J, with 13 bases between. The CDR3 DNA reads TGTGCCAGCTCCTCCCGTGGGGATCAGCCCCAGCATTTT. Protein: CASSSRGDQPQHF.

The chain employs TRBV28 and TRBJ1-3; TRBD1 agrees at 7 bases. Germline-derived CDR1 and CDR2 are MDHEN and SYDVKM. V was clipped by 8 bases and J by 4 bases; unmatched bases: 5. The CDR3 loop spans 13 amino acids. The CDR3 here is CASSTGNGNTIYF. Here the CDR3 DNA reads TGTGCCAGCTCGACAGGGAACGGAAACACCATATATTTT.

This chain connects TRBV19 to TRBJ2-7, with no clear D. The CDR3 extends over 13 amino acids. Trimming cost V 6 bases and J 7 bases, with 16 bases left between them. CDR1 and CDR2 from the germline V gene are LNHDA and SQIVND (reference sequence). CDR3 residues: CASSPLRTGEQYF. The CDR3 nucleotides are TGTGCCAGTAGCCCATTGCGGACCGGGGAGCAGTACTTC.

The J gene is TRBJ2-1, the V gene TRBV6-5; TRBD1 matches 7 bases. This CDR3 is built from 14 residues. The V and J ends lost 7 bases and 6 bases, in that order; junction bases with no gene match: 9. Germline V gene sequence: CDR1 MNHEY, CDR2 SVGAGI. DNA for the CDR3: TGTGCCAGCACGACAGGGAATGGTCGCAATGAGCAGTTCTTC. Translating gives CASTTGNGRNEQFF.

This clone has just one count. CDR3 nucleotide sequence: TGTGCCAGCAGCGCCCATTTCACAGATACGCAGTATTTT. Encoded protein: CASSAHFTDTQYF. The chain has TRBV9 and TRBJ2-3; D is ambiguous. Trimming took 3 bases from V and 2 from J, leaving 7 bases between them. The V gene's germline CDR1 is SGDLS and CDR2 YYNGEE. This CDR3 is 13 amino acids long.

This chain uses TRBV11-3 with TRBJ2-7; weak D call: TRBD1 (6 bases). From germline, CDR1 is SGHNT and CDR2 YENEEA. The CDR3 totals 12 residues. V was trimmed by 5 bases and J by 5 bases, leaving 10 bases between them. The CDR3 sequence: CASSVTGNEQYF. CDR3 nucleotide sequence: TGTGCCAGCAGCGTCACAGGGAACGAGCAGTACTTC.

This clone was recorded only once. The chain links TRBV2 to TRBJ1-5, with D possibly matching TRBD1 (6 bases). The CDR3 runs to 16 residues. The V gene lost 2 bases and the J gene lost 0 bases, with 11 bases spanning the gap. The germline gives CDR1 SNHLY, CDR2 FYNNEI. CDR3 DNA sequence: TGTGCCAGCAGTGAAAGGGGGGGTCCTAGCAATCAGCCCCAGCATTTT. Encoded protein: CASSERGGPSNQPQHF.

The chain carries TRBV18 and TRBJ1-2; 8 bases fit TRBD1. V dropped 3 bases and J dropped 4; count of bases not matched to a gene: 7. Per germline, CDR1 KGHSH and CDR2 LQKENI. This CDR3 has 15 residues. The CDR3 loop is CASSPPQGAFYGYTF. CDR3 DNA: TGTGCCAGCTCACCCCCTCAGGGGGCCTTCTATGGCTACACCTTC.

The gene calls are TRBV5-1 and TRBJ2-4; 9 nucleotides agree with TRBD2. This CDR3 has 17 residues. Germline CDR1 is SGHRS and CDR2 is YFSETQ. The V segment lost 4 bases and the J segment 9 bases; nucleotides outside the gene matches: 17. CDR3 in DNA: TGCGCCAGCAGCCCCGGGACTAGCTCCCGCCGCCGGACCATTCAGTACTTC. It translates to CASSPGTSSRRRTIQYF.

V gene TRBV5-1 combines with J gene TRBJ1-1; a possible D gene is TRBD1 (5 bases). Germline V gene data show CDR1 as SGHRS and CDR2 as YFSETQ. The length of the CDR3 is 14 residues. V was shortened by 4 bases and J by 2 bases, with 12 bases between the two germline ends. CDR3 amino acids: CASSLRELNTEAFF. CDR3 nucleotide sequence: TGCGCCAGCAGCCTCAGGGAGCTAAACACTGAAGCTTTCTTT.

V usage is TRBV2 and J usage is TRBJ1-5, with unresolved D. The germline gives CDR1 SNHLY, CDR2 FYNNEI. V was pared by 1 base and J by 4 bases, with 8 bases between. CDR3 size: 14 residues. The CDR3 nucleotides read TGTGCCAGCAGTGAAGTCAGCCCGAATCAGCCCCAGCATTTT. This sequence encodes CASSEVSPNQPQHF.